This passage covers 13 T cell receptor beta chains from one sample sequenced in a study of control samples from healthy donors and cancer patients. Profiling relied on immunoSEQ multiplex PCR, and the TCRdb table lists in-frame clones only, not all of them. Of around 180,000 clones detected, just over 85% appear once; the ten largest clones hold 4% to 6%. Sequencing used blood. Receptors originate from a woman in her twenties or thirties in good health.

CDR3 nucleotides: TGTGCCAGCACCCTCCCGGGACAGGGCTACGAGCAGTACTTC. It codes for CASTLPGQGYEQYF. The rearrangement joins TRBV28 to TRBJ2-7, with TRBD1 matching 9 bases. The CDR3 consists of 14 residues. V lost 7 bases, J lost 3 bases, and 7 bases stayed unmatched. Germline V gene data show CDR1 as MDHEN and CDR2 as SYDVKM.

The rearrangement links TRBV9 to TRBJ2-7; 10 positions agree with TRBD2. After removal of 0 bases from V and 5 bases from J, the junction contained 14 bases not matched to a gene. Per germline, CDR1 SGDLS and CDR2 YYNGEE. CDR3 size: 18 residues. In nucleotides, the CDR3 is TGTGCCAGCAGCGTAGAGGTACTAGCGGGGCTGCCTAGAAACGAGCAGTACGTC. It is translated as CASSVEVLAGLPRNEQYV.

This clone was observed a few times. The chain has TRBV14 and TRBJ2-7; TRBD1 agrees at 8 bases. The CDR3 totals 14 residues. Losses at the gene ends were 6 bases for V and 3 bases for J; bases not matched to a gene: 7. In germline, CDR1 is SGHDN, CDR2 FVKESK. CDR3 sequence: CASRLTGDRYEQYF. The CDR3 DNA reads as TGTGCCAGCAGGCTGACAGGGGATCGCTACGAGCAGTACTTC.

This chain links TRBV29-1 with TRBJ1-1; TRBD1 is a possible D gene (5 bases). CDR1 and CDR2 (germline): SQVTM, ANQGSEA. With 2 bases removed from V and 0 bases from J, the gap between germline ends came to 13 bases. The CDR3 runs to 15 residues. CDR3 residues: CSVEFLTVMNTEAFF. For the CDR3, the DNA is TGCAGCGTTGAATTTTTGACAGTAATGAACACTGAAGCTTTCTTT.

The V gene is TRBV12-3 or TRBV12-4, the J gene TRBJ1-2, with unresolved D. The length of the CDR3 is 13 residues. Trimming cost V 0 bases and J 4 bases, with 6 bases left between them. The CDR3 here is CASSLAVFYGYTF. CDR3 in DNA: TGTGCCAGCAGTTTAGCTGTGTTCTATGGCTACACCTTC.

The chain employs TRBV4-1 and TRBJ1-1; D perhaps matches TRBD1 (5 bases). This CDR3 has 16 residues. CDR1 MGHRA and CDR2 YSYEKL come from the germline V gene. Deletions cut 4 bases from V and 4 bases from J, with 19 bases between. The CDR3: CASSPLRGGMGTEAFF. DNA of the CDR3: TGCGCCAGCAGCCCTCTCCGGGGGGGGATGGGCACTGAAGCTTTCTTT.

CDR3 DNA: TGTGCCAGCAGTGGGACAAATAGCAATCAGCCCCAGCATTTT. Protein product: CASSGTNSNQPQHF. V is TRBV2 and J is TRBJ1-5, with D perhaps TRBD1 (5 bases). Between the trimmed V and J ends, which lost 4 bases and 0 bases, there was a span of 7 bases. The CDR3 contains 14 residues. Germline V CDR1 and CDR2: SNHLY, FYNNEI.

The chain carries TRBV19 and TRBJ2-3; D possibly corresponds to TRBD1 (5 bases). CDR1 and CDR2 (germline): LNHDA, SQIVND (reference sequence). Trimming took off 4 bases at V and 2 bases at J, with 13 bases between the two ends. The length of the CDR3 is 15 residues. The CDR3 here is CASSTQEPFTDTQYF. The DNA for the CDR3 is TGTGCCAGTAGTACACAGGAACCCTTCACAGATACGCAGTATTTT.

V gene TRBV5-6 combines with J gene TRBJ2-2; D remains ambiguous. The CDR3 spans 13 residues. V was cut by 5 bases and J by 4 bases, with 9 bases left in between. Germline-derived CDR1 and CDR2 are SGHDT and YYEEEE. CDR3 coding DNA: TGTGCCAGCAGGCCGACACGCACCGGGGAGCTGTTTTTT. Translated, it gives CASRPTRTGELFF.

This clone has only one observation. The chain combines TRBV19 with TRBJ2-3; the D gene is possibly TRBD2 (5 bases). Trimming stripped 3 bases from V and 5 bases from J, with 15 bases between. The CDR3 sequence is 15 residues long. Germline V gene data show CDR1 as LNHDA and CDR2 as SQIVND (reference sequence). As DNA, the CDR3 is TGTGCCAGTAGTATTGGCGGAGGCCGAGTAGATACGCAGTATTTT. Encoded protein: CASSIGGGRVDTQYF.

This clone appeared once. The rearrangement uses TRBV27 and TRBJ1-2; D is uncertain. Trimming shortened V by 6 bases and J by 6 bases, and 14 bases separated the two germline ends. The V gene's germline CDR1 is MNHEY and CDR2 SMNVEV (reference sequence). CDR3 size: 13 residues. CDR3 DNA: TGTGCCAGCAGGACCGGGCCCGCCCATGGCTACACCTTC. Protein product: CASRTGPAHGYTF.

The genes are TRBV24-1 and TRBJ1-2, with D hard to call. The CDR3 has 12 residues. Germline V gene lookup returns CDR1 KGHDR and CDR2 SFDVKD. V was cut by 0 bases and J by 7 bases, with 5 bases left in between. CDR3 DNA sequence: TGTGCCACCAGTGATTTGGGTGGTGGCTACACCTTC. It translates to CATSDLGGGYTF.

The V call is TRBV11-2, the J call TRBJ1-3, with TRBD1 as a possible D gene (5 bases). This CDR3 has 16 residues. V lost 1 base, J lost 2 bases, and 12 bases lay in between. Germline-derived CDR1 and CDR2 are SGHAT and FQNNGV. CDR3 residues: CASSLGGGRAGNTIYF. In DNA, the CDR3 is TGTGCCAGCAGCTTAGGGGGCGGAAGAGCTGGAAACACCATATATTTT. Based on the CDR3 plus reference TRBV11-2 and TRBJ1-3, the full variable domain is EAGVAQSPRYKIIEKRQSVAFWCNPISGHATLYWYQQILGQGPKLLIQFQNNGVVDDSQLPKDRFSAERLKGVDSTLKIQPAKLEDSAVYLCASSLGGGRAGNTIYFGEGSWLTVV.